The entry below describes one T cell receptor (beta chain). Data came from immunoSEQ multiplex PCR; TCRdb stores just in-frame clones and leaves some out. The sample lists roughly 240,000 clones, more than 70% occurring once. This entry is derived from a study of blood T cell repertoires in COVID-19. V dropped 0 bases and J dropped 1 base, with 16 bases sitting between them. The CDR3 extends over 18 amino acids. Germline lookup yields CDR1 SEHNR and CDR2 FQNEAQ (reference sequence). All enrollees were roughly 18 to 95 years old and from 20 to 30 US areas. Resolution of symptoms, clearance, or two negative PCRs was present in recovered Cohort 3 donors.

The sequence derives from a woman aged 50 to 60 who had recovered from COVID-19. The sample was PBMCs or T cells enriched from blood (not recorded which). V and J are TRBV7-9 and TRBJ1-5; D is perhaps TRBD1 (6 bases). The CDR3 nucleotides are TGTGCCAGCAGCTTAGCCCTTGATCGGGACACCAGCAATCAGCCCCAGCATTTT. It translates to CASSLALDRDTSNQPQHF.